This T cell receptor beta chain stems from a study of cytotoxic CD8 clonotypes in ibrutinib-treated CLL. Overall study findings and caveats: Starting clonality was above that of age-matched healthy donors and tracked circulating CD8+ T-cell counts. Before falling back toward baseline at progression, clonality had risen at the time of ibrutinib response.

This clone was counted a few times. Its antigen is not known. Assay used: immunoSEQ multiplex PCR; TCRdb lists only in-frame clones, some missing. The sample holds 250,000 to 350,000 clones, roughly 76% seen once. With cryopreserved PBMCs as the source, roughly 2 micrograms of genomic DNA went to TCR beta libraries. V lost 6 bases and J lost 2, with 10 bases in between. CDR3 length: 13 residues. Germline-derived CDR1 and CDR2 are WSHSY and SAAADI. V is TRBV10-2 and J is TRBJ1-2, with D possibly TRBD1 on 6 matching bases. The sequencing here drew on PBMCs, taken at disease progression, from a patient treated with ibrutinib. The receptor was derived from a human donor with chronic lymphocytic leukemia. The CDR3 loop reads CASRAGVNYGYTF. DNA for the CDR3: TGCGCCAGCAGGGCAGGGGTAAACTATGGCTACACCTTC.